This is a list of T cell receptor beta chains from one sample in a study of blood T cells in healthy people across ages. TCRdb ran MiXCR on the 5' RACE reads and lists one entry per CDR3 protein. This sample has about 970,000 distinct CDR3 sequences; just over 50% occur once, and the top ten carry roughly a fifth. Sequencing was carried out using blood. These receptors all come from a woman between 55 and 75 years old in good health. CDR3s include the opening cysteine and the closing phenylalanine or tryptophan. D genes are given only for firm matches. Some rows have no size entry. The others give once, few or many, or a class for an expanded clone.

>TRBJ2-3|once|TRBD1|TRBV5-1
CASSLGDSRWGTDTQYF
TGCGCCAGCAGCTTGGGGGACAGTCGATGGGGCACAGATACGCAGTATTTT
>TRBJ2-1|-|TRBD2|TRBV20-1
CSVWIAGGYSYNEQFF
TGCAGTGTCTGGATAGCGGGAGGATACTCCTACAATGAGCAGTTCTTC
>TRBJ2-3|-|-|TRBV12-3/TRBV12-4
CASSLVGLASPDTQYF
TGTGCCAGCAGTTTAGTAGGGCTAGCGAGCCCAGATACGCAGTATTTT
>TRBJ2-1|few|TRBD1|TRBV18
CASLLGTGSNEQFF
TGTGCCAGCCTGCTGGGGACAGGGAGTAATGAGCAGTTCTTC
>TRBJ2-6|-|-|TRBV20-1
CSASGNRAGANVLTF
TGCAGTGCTAGCGGGAACAGGGCTGGGGCCAACGTCCTGACTTTC
>TRBJ2-7|few|TRBD2|TRBV20-1
CSAPRLAGPNEQYF
TGCAGTGCTCCAAGGTTAGCGGGACCGAACGAGCAGTACTTC
>TRBJ2-1|-|TRBD2|TRBV4-1
CASSQTTTTSGRYNEQFF
TGCGCCAGCAGCCAAACAACTACGACTAGCGGGAGGTACAATGAGCAGTTCTTC
>TRBJ2-3|few|-|TRBV29-1
CSVVVSTDTQYF
TGCAGCGTTGTGGTTAGCACAGATACGCAGTATTTT
>TRBJ1-5|few|-|TRBV21-1
CASRGGPPDSNQPQHF
TGTGCCAGCAGGGGAGGGCCCCCTGATAGCAATCAGCCCCAGCATTTT
>TRBJ2-1|-|TRBD2|TRBV9
CASKRAGAGGHEQFF
TGTGCCAGCAAGCGGGCCGGGGCGGGAGGTCATGAGCAGTTCTTC
>TRBJ2-5|-|-|TRBV6-5
CASSVGATGLETQYF
TGTGCCAGCAGCGTTGGGGCAACGGGGTTGGAGACCCAGTACTTC
>TRBJ2-5|-|TRBD2|TRBV6-2/TRBV6-3
CASSQLAGAEETQYF
TGTGCCAGCAGTCAACTAGCGGGGGCGGAGGAGACCCAGTACTTC
>TRBJ1-1|-|-|TRBV12-3/TRBV12-4
CASSLKPGTQNTEAFF
TGTGCCAGCAGCCTTAAACCAGGGACACAGAACACTGAAGCTTTCTTT
>TRBJ2-1|-|-|TRBV20-1
CSARRTGAYNEQFF
TGCAGTGCTAGAAGGACGGGAGCGTACAATGAGCAGTTCTTC
>TRBJ2-3|-|TRBD2|TRBV5-5
CARSLEGTNEVTDTQYF
TGTGCCCGCAGCTTGGAAGGGACTAACGAAGTGACAGATACGCAGTATTTT
>TRBJ2-3|-|TRBD2|TRBV4-3
CASSQELAGDSTDTQYF
TGCGCCAGCAGCCAAGAACTAGCGGGGGATTCCACAGATACGCAGTATTTT
>TRBJ2-7|few|TRBD2|TRBV6-2/TRBV6-3
CASGGRTSGRFSYEQYF
TGTGCCAGCGGGGGGCGAACTAGCGGGAGGTTCTCCTACGAGCAGTACTTC
>TRBJ2-7|-|TRBD2|TRBV5-1
CASSQDLSGGLYEQYF
TGCGCCAGCAGCCAAGATCTGAGCGGGGGCCTATACGAGCAGTACTTC
>TRBJ2-1|-|-|TRBV9
CASSVGVGNQYNEQFF
TGTGCCAGCAGCGTAGGTGTCGGAAACCAATACAATGAGCAGTTCTTC
>TRBJ1-6|few|-|TRBV28
CASSLIVGGQTSSYNSPLHF
TGTGCCAGCAGTTTGATTGTCGGCGGCCAGACTAGCTCCTATAATTCACCCCTCCACTTT
>TRBJ2-3|few|-|TRBV20-1
CSATPLAGTRTDTQYF
TGCAGTGCTACGCCCCTTGCGGGCACCCGCACAGATACGCAGTATTTT
>TRBJ2-7|-|-|TRBV9
CASSVDGKYEQYF
TGTGCCAGCAGCGTAGACGGGAAATACGAGCAGTACTTC
>TRBJ2-7|-|-|TRBV18
CASSPRFGGNEQYF
TGTGCCAGCTCACCAAGGTTCGGGGGCAATGAGCAGTACTTC
>TRBJ2-3|-|-|TRBV30
CARSASTDTRYF
TGTGCCCGTAGTGCGAGCACAGATACGCGGTATTTT
>TRBJ2-7|-|TRBD2|TRBV14
CASSHLPASGSSYEQYF
TGTGCCAGCAGCCACCTTCCAGCTAGCGGGAGCTCCTACGAGCAGTACTTC
>TRBJ2-3|-|-|TRBV6-5
CASSYQRGPDTQYF
TGTGCCAGCAGTTACCAGAGGGGACCAGATACGCAGTATTTT
>TRBJ2-1|many|-|TRBV5-1
CASSWNNEQFF
TGCGCCAGCAGCTGGAACAATGAGCAGTTCTTC
>TRBJ2-5|-|-|TRBV7-2
CASSLDIVKETQYF
TGTGCCAGCAGTCTGGACATAGTTAAAGAGACCCAGTACTTC
>TRBJ2-7|once|TRBD1|TRBV20-1
CSASTGGIYEQYF
TGCAGTGCCTCGACAGGGGGCATCTACGAGCAGTACTTC
>TRBJ2-1|-|-|TRBV9
CASSEGLASYNEQFF
TGTGCCAGCAGCGAGGGACTCGCATCCTACAATGAGCAGTTCTTC
>TRBJ2-3|few|-|TRBV7-9
CASSSGSIVLTDTQYF
TGTGCCAGCAGCTCTGGTTCAATAGTCCTCACAGATACGCAGTATTTT
>TRBJ1-2|-|-|TRBV7-9
CASSDQKLPGYTF
TGTGCCAGCAGCGATCAAAAGCTGCCAGGCTACACCTTC
>TRBJ2-3|-|TRBD2|TRBV14
CASSQRRLAVTDTQYF
TGTGCCAGCAGCCAAAGAAGACTAGCGGTCACAGATACGCAGTATTTT
>TRBJ2-4|-|-|TRBV6-1
CASSDGSWGKKNIQYF
TGTGCCAGCAGTGACGGCAGTTGGGGGAAGAAAAACATTCAGTACTTC
>TRBJ2-7|many|TRBD2|TRBV5-1
CASSTTSGSYEQYF
TGTGCCAGCAGTACGACTAGCGGGAGCTACGAGCAGTACTTC
>TRBJ2-7|-|-|TRBV4-2
CASSQVPRAPLDEQYF
TGTGCCAGCAGCCAAGTGCCCAGGGCCCCTTTGGACGAGCAGTACTTC
>TRBJ2-3|-|TRBD2|TRBV7-9
CASSFEASPAGVADTQYF
TGTGCCAGCAGCTTTGAGGCCAGCCCAGCGGGAGTCGCAGATACGCAGTATTTT
>TRBJ2-7|-|-|TRBV5-1
CASSFRFGEQYF
TGCGCCAGCAGCTTTCGTTTCGGCGAGCAGTACTTC
>TRBJ2-1|few|-|TRBV4-1
CASSQPGTRSYNEQFF
TGCGCCAGCAGCCAACCCGGGACTCGCTCCTACAATGAGCAGTTCTTC
>TRBJ2-7|-|-|TRBV10-3
CAISEEAYEQYF
TGTGCCATCAGTGAGGAGGCCTACGAGCAGTACTTC
>TRBJ2-6|-|-|TRBV18
CASSPSIQDRSGANVLTF
TGTGCCAGCTCACCATCTATACAGGATCGCTCTGGGGCCAACGTCCTGACTTTC
>TRBJ2-7|-|-|TRBV5-6
CASSWGGQAFYEQYF
TGTGCCAGCAGCTGGGGGGGACAGGCTTTCTACGAGCAGTACTTC
>TRBJ2-3|-|-|TRBV7-2
CASSATEWDTQYF
TGTGCCAGCAGTGCGACAGAGTGGGATACGCAGTATTTT
>TRBJ2-5|-|-|TRBV6-2/TRBV6-3
CASSYIPVETQYF
TGTGCCAGCAGTTACATCCCGGTAGAGACCCAGTACTTC
>TRBJ1-2|-|TRBD1|TRBV12-3/TRBV12-4
CASKHGDRAGGYTF
TGTGCCAGCAAACACGGGGACAGGGCGGGAGGCTACACCTTC
>TRBJ2-1|-|-|TRBV16
CASSPEGVSYNEQFF
TGTGCCAGCAGCCCAGAGGGGGTCTCCTACAATGAGCAGTTCTTC
>TRBJ2-5|-|-|TRBV2
CASSERTRAGETQYF
TGTGCCAGCAGCGAAAGAACTAGGGCGGGAGAGACCCAGTACTTC
>TRBJ2-3|few|-|TRBV7-8
CASSPLRTASTDTQYF
TGTGCCAGCAGCCCCTTGAGGACCGCAAGCACAGATACGCAGTATTTT
>TRBJ1-1|-|TRBD1|TRBV20-1
CSAETGLNTEAFF
TGCAGTGCCGAGACAGGGTTAAACACTGAAGCTTTCTTT
>TRBJ2-3|-|TRBD2|TRBV29-1
CSVGVGGTDTQYF
TGCAGCGTTGGCGTCGGGGGGACAGATACGCAGTATTTT